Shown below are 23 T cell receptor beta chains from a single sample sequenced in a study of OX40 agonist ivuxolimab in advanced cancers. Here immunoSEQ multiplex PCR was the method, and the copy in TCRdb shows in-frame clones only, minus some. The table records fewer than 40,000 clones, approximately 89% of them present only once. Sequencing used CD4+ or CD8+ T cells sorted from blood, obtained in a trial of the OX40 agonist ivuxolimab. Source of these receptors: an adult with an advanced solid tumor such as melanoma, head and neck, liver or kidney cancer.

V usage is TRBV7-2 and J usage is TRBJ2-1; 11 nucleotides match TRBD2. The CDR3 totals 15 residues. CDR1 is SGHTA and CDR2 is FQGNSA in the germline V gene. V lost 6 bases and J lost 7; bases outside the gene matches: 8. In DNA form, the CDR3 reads TGTGCCAGCAGACGTAAGGGACTAGCGGTAAATGAGCAGTTCTTC. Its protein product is CASRRKGLAVNEQFF.

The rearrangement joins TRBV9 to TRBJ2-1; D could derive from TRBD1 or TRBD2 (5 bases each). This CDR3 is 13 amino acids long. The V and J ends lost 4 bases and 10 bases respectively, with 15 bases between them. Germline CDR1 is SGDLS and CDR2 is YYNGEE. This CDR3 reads CASSFSVGAEQFF. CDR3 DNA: TGTGCCAGCAGCTTCTCGGTCGGGGCGGAGCAGTTCTTC.

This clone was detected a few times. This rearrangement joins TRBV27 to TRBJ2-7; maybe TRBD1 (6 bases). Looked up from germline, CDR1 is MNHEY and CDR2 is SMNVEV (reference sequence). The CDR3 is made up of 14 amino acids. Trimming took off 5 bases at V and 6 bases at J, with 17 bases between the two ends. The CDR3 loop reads CASSPQTGPSEQYF. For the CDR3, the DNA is TGTGCCAGCAGTCCTCAGACAGGACCCAGCGAGCAGTACTTC.

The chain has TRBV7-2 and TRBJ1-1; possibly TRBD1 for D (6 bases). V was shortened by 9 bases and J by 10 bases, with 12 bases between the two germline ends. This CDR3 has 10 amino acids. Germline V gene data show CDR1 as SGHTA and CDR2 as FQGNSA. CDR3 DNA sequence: TGTGCCAGTGTTACAGGGAGAGCTTTCTTT. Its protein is CASVTGRAFF.

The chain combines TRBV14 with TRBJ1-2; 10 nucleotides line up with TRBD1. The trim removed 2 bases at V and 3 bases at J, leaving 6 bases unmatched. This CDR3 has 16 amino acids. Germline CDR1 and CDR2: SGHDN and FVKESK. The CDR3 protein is CASSQRTGGLDYGYTF. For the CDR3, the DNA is TGTGCCAGCAGCCAACGGACAGGGGGTCTAGACTATGGCTACACCTTC.

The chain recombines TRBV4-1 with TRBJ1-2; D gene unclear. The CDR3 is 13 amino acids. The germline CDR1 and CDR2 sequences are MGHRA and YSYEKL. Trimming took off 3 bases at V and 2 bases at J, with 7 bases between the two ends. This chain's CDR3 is CASSQQNNYGYTF. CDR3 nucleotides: TGCGCCAGCAGCCAGCAGAACAACTATGGCTACACCTTC.

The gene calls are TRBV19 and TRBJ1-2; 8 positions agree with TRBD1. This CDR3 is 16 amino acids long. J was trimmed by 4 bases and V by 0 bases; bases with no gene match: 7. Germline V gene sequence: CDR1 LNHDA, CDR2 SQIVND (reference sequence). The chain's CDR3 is CASSIDAGGLIYGYTF. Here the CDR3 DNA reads TGTGCCAGTAGTATAGATGCAGGGGGCCTTATCTATGGCTACACCTTC.

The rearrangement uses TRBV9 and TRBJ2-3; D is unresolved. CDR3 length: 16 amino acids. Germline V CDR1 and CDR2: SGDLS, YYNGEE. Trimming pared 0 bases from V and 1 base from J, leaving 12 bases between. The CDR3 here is CASSVESGGGTDTQYF. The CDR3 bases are TGTGCCAGCAGCGTAGAATCAGGCGGTGGCACAGATACGCAGTATTTT. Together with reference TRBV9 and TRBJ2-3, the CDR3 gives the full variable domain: DSGVTQTPKHLITATGQRVTLRCSPRSGDLSVYWYQQSLDQGLQFLIQYYNGEERAKGNILERFSAQQFPDLHSELNLSSLELGDSALYFCASSVESGGGTDTQYFGPGTRLTVL.

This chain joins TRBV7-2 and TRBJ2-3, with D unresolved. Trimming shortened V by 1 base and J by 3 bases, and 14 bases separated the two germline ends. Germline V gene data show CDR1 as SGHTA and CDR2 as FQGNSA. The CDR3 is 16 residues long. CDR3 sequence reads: CASSLEGPGRTDTQYF. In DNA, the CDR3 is TGTGCCAGCAGCTTAGAGGGCCCCGGGCGAACAGATACGCAGTATTTT.

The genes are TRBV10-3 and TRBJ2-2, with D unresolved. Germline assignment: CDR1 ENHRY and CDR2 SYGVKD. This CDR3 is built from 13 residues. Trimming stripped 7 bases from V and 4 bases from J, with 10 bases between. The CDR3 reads CAITKKTTGELFF. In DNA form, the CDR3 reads TGTGCCATCACCAAAAAAACCACCGGGGAGCTGTTTTTT.

In nucleotides, the CDR3 is TGTGCCAGCAGCCCCGACGCGCACTCTGGAAACACCATATATTTT. Translating gives CASSPDAHSGNTIYF. The genes are TRBV7-3 and TRBJ1-3; no firm D call. The V and J ends lost 5 bases and 0 bases respectively, with 11 bases between them. CDR1 and CDR2 (germline): SGHTA, FQGTGA. There are 15 residues in the CDR3.

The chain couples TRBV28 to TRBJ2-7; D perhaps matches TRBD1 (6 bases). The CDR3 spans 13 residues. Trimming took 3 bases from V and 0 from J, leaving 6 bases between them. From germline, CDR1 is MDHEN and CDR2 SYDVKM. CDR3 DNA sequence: TGTGCCAGCAGTTTGGGGGCCTCCTACGAGCAGTACTTC. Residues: CASSLGASYEQYF.

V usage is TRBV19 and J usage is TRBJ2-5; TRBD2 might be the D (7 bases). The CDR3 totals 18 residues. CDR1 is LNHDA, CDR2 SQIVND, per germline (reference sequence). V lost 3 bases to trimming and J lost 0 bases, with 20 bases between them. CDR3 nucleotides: TGTGCCAGTAGTATTTGGAAGAAGGGCGGGGGCTACCAAGAGACCCAGTACTTC. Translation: CASSIWKKGGGYQETQYF. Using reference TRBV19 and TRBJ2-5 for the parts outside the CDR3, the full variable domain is DGGITQSPKYLFRKEGQNVTLSCEQNLNHDAMYWYRQDPGQGLRLIYYSQIVNDFQKGDIAEGYSVSREKKESFPLTVTSAQKNPTAFYLCASSIWKKGGGYQETQYFGPGTRLLVL.

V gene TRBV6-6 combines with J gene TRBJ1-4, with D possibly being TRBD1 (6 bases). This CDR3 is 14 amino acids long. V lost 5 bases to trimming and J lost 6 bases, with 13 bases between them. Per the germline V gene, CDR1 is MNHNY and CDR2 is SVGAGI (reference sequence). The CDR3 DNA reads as TGTGCCAGCAGTCGATCGGGGGGCGATGAAAAACTGTTTTTT. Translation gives CASSRSGGDEKLFF.

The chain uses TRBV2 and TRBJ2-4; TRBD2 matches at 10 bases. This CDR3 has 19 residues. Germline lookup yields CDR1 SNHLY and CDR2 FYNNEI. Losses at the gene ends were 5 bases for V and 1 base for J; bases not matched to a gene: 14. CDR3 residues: CASSIERGGLGLAKNIQYF. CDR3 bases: TGTGCCAGCAGTATCGAGCGGGGGGGCCTTGGGTTGGCCAAAAACATTCAGTACTTC.

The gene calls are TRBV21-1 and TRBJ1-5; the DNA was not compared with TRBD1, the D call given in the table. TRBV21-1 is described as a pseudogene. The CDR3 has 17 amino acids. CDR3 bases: TGTGCCAGCCCCCCCCTGGGGACAGTGGGGTGGAATCAGCCCCAGCATTTT. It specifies CASPPLGTVGWNQPQHF.

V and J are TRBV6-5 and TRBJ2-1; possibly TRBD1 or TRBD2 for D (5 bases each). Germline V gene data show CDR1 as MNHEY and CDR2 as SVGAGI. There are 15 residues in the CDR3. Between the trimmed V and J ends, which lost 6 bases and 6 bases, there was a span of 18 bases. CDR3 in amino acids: CASSEAGAGTNEQFF. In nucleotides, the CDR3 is TGTGCCAGCAGCGAGGCCGGGGCAGGGACCAATGAGCAGTTCTTC.

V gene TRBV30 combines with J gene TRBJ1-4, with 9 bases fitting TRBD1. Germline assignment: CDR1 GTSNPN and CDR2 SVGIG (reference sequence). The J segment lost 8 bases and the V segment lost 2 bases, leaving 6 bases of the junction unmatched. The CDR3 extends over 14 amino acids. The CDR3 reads CAWSTPDRGEKLFF. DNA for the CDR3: TGTGCCTGGAGTACCCCGGACAGGGGCGAAAAACTGTTTTTT.

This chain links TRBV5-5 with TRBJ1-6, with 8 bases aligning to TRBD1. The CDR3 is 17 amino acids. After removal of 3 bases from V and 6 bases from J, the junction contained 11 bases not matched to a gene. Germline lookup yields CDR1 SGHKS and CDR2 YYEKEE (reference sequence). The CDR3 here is CASSSLDRVVANSPLHF. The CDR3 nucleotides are TGTGCCAGCAGCTCCTTGGACAGGGTTGTTGCTAATTCACCCCTCCACTTT.

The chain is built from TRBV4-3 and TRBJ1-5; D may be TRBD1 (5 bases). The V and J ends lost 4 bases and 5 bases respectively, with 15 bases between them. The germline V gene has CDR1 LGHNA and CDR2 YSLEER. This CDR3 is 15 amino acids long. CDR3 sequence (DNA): TGCGCCAGCAGCCCTAATCTCATGGGGCATCAGCCCCAGCATTTT. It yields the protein CASSPNLMGHQPQHF.

The CDR3 protein is CASSYRGLNTEAFF. CDR3 sequence (DNA): TGTGCCAGCAGTTACAGGGGTTTGAACACTGAAGCTTTCTTT. The V gene is TRBV2, the J gene TRBJ1-1, with 7 nucleotides matching TRBD1. Germline-derived CDR1 and CDR2 are SNHLY and FYNNEI. This CDR3 is 14 amino acids long. Trimming removed 5 bases from V and 0 bases from J; junction bases left unmatched: 3.

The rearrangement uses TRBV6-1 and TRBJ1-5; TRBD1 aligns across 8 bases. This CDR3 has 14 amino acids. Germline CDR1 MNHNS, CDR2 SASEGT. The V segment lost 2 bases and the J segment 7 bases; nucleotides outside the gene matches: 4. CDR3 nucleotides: TGTGCCAGCAGTGAACAGGGGGCGCGGCAGCCCCAGCATTTT. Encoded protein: CASSEQGARQPQHF.

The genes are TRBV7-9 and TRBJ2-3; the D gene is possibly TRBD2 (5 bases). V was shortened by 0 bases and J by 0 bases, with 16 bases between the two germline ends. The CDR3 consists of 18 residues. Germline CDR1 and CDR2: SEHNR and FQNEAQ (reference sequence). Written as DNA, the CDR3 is TGTGCCAGCAGCTTAGCGTCTCGAGCGGATGCTAGCACAGATACGCAGTATTTT. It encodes CASSLASRADASTDTQYF.